This is a list of T cell receptor beta chains from one sample in a study of blood T cell repertoires in COVID-19. The repertoire was sequenced with immunoSEQ multiplex PCR; TCRdb's copy has only in-frame clones and lacks some. Found here are 270,000 or so clones, 89% of them singletons; the top ten hold 0.94%. Sequencing was carried out using peripheral blood. These receptors were collected from a woman aged 40-49 years who had recovered from COVID-19. The CDR3 runs from the conserved cysteine through the conserved F or W. Each record gives: CDR3 length, D gene, V gene, CDR3 protein. D genes are given only for firm matches.

14 | TRBD1 | TRBV27 | CASSRDRGRYEQYF
15 | TRBD1 | TRBV6-5 | CASGRVGQDPYEQYF
13 | TRBD2 | TRBV30 | CAYSIRLANEQFF
15 | TRBD1 | TRBV7-9 | CASSLRGVQGATQYF
14 | TRBD2 | TRBV13 | CASSSTGLAYEQYF
15 | TRBD2 | TRBV5-4 | CASSWGTSGSREQYF
15 | TRBD2 | TRBV3-1/TRBV3-2 | CASSQGLAGGGEQFF
16 | TRBD2 | TRBV9 | CASSEGIGSGRHEQYF
14 | TRBD1 | TRBV19 | CASSSGQENSPLHF
12 | TRBD2 | TRBV29-1 | CSVGGGYNEQFF
17 | TRBD1 | TRBV25-1 | CASSEQGAAPFHTEAFF
16 | TRBD2 | TRBV4-1 | CASSQVSAGVYNEQFF
15 | . | TRBV5-1 | CASSFGGGVAGELFF
14 | . | TRBV3-1/TRBV3-2 | CASSQGAPGYGYTF
15 | . | TRBV9 | CASSVDTSSGNTIYF
14 | . | TRBV19 | CASKARENTGELFF
16 | . | TRBV5-1 | CASSPRVATSTDTQYF
12 | . | TRBV3-1/TRBV3-2 | CASQLDTGELFF
15 | . | TRBV18 | CASSPRVDGGEKLFF
13 | TRBD2 | TRBV15 | CATSRDASGSQYF
17 | TRBD2 | TRBV9 | CASSVSGTSGSYNEQFF
17 | TRBD1 | TRBV19 | CATTTHGDSVVNTEAFF
12 | . | TRBV30 | CAWRGHDTEAFF
16 | TRBD1 | TRBV3-1/TRBV3-2 | CASSDRHRGGHEKLFF
16 | . | TRBV6-1 | CASSGFGRAGVEKLFF
14 | TRBD2 | TRBV18 | CASSQGTSGGEQFF
15 | . | TRBV11-3 | CASSPGFGSAYEQYF
15 | . | TRBV27 | CASSLNREAYNEQFF
14 | TRBD2 | TRBV25-1 | CASSEFSGNDEQYF